The sequence of this T cell receptor beta chain was determined in a study of tumor and adjacent non-tumor tissue in lung cancer. Study details: Histology: about twelve adenocarcinoma, a couple of squamous cell carcinoma, 1 small cell lung cancer.

About this clonotype itself: Its antigen remains unknown.

A modified ARM-PCR protocol with three rounds of nested PCR amplified TCRbeta. MiXCR, run by TCRdb on the multiplex PCR reads, gives a single entry per CDR3 protein. The sample consists of approximately 90,000 distinct CDR3 sequences, about 70% of them appearing once. This sample's RNA came from whole unsorted tissue. Between August and November 2014, newly diagnosed, chemotherapy-naive lung cancer patients underwent thoracic surgery in China. Regarding the study as a whole: Significantly higher TCR diversity was found in tumor than normal lung. Tumor repertoires had a smaller top 100 clone share than normal lung.

What was sequenced was lung tumor tissue. The receptor was derived from a man in his sixties with non-small cell lung cancer.

The CDR3 here is CASSLWDAAQFF. Written as DNA, the CDR3 is TGTGCCAGCAGTTTGTGGGACGCGGCTCAGTTCTTC. V and J are TRBV12-3 or TRBV12-4 and TRBJ2-1; TRBD1 or TRBD2 may be the D gene (5 bases each). CDR3 length: 12 amino acids. With 3 bases removed from V and 13 bases from J, the gap between germline ends came to 13 bases.